This TCR beta chain was obtained from a study of shared clonotypes between healthy human individuals. Turning to the study itself: Per-donor plates numbered three CD4 naive, three CD4 memory, two CD8 naive and one CD8 memory.

Every subset's genomic DNA went evenly onto several immunoSEQ plates. In the study's own analysis: ImmunoSEQ output held junction-only sequences without quality scores, so filtering differed. Profiled with immunoSEQ multiplex PCR; TCRdb holds only in-frame clones, not every one. The DNA was the basis for D and trimming; V, J and clone size are from that table. In the table there are 2 million to 2.5 million clones, nearly 97% of which are singletons. Concerning this clone itself: The same CDR3 is also encoded by other DNA sequences in this sample.

Germline values: CDR1 KGHSH, CDR2 LQKENI. There are 15 residues in the CDR3. With 0 bases removed from V and 0 bases from J, the gap between germline ends came to 6 bases. The specimen was naive CD4+ T cells sorted from blood. Subset meaning: CD45RA+ positively selected. This sequence joins TRBV18 and TRBJ1-3; perhaps TRBD1 as D (5 bases). The receptor was derived from a man in his late teens or twenties in good health. In DNA, the CDR3 is TGTGCCAGCTCACCACCGGGACTCTCTGGAAACACCATATATTTT. Its translation: CASSPPGLSGNTIYF.